This T cell receptor beta chain was sequenced during a study of blood T cell repertoires in COVID-19. V trimming: 7 bases; J trimming: 7 bases; junction bases outside the gene matches: 7. Germline CDR1 reads SGHAT; CDR2 reads FQNNGV. The CDR3 runs 14 residues. Assay: immunoSEQ multiplex PCR; the TCRdb copy retains only in-frame clones and omits some. The table lists approximately 150,000 clones, 81% of them singletons, with about 7.5% in the top ten. This clone is medium-sized (0.01 to 0.1%) by share. The genes are TRBV11-2 and TRBJ2-1, with TRBD1 matching 10 bases. The material sequenced was peripheral blood. This receptor was taken from a human donor in a cohort sampled during active COVID-19. CDR3 in amino acids: CASTRTGGRNEQFF. For the CDR3, the DNA is TGTGCCAGCACCAGGACAGGGGGTAGGAATGAGCAGTTCTTC.